These 11 T cell receptor beta chains share one sample of origin, sequenced in a study of cytomegalovirus exposure and HLA in healthy donors. 60 Vbeta and 13 Jbeta primers were used in PCR. TCRdb's table, derived via immunoSEQ multiplex PCR, lists solely in-frame clones and lacks some. In the table there are about 150,000 clones, approximately 79% of which are singletons. Material: PBMCs. The receptors here all came from a male donor in good health and CMV-seronegative.

The chain carries TRBV30 and TRBJ2-3; a possible D gene is TRBD1 (6 bases). Trimming took off 3 bases at V and 1 base at J, with 8 bases between the two ends. The CDR3 length is 13 residues. Germline V gene data show CDR1 as GTSNPN and CDR2 as SVGIG (reference sequence). CDR3 DNA sequence: TGTGCCTGGAGGCGACAGGGCACAGATACGCAGTATTTT. Encoded protein: CAWRRQGTDTQYF.

V is TRBV7-9 and J is TRBJ2-5; D is possibly TRBD1 (5 bases). Deletions cut 4 bases from V and 5 bases from J, with 23 bases between. The germline V gene encodes CDR1 SEHNR and CDR2 FQNEAQ (reference sequence). This CDR3 comprises 17 residues. CDR3: CASSSSSVTGDPETQYF. The CDR3 DNA reads TGTGCCAGCAGCTCCTCTTCAGTTACAGGTGATCCGGAGACCCAGTACTTC.

On this clone: This CDR3 is also generated by other DNA sequences in the sample. The chain combines TRBV5-1 with TRBJ2-7; 7 nucleotides align to TRBD2. Germline loops: CDR1 SGHRS, CDR2 YFSETQ. This CDR3 has 11 amino acids. The trim removed 4 bases at V and 6 bases at J, leaving 1 base unmatched. The CDR3 bases are TGCGCCAGCAGCGGGAGGGGCGAGCAGTACTTC. The encoded protein is CASSGRGEQYF.

This clone was recorded only once. This chain joins TRBV10-3 and TRBJ2-6; unclear D gene. The length of the CDR3 is 13 residues. CDR1 and CDR2 from the germline V gene are ENHRY and SYGVKD. V lost 7 bases to trimming and J lost 0 bases, with 4 bases between them. CDR3 amino acids: CAITSSGANVLTF. The CDR3 nucleotides are TGTGCCATCACCAGCTCTGGGGCCAACGTCCTGACTTTC.

This clone is a singleton in its sample. The chain employs TRBV7-6 and TRBJ1-5; D perhaps matches TRBD1 (6 bases). The CDR3 consists of 14 residues. The germline V gene encodes CDR1 SGHVS and CDR2 FNYEAQ. The ends were cut back, 5 bases at V and 0 bases at J, with 8 bases in the middle. The CDR3 spells CASSDRFSNQPQHF. The CDR3 DNA is TGTGCCAGCAGCGACAGGTTTAGCAATCAGCCCCAGCATTTT.

This rearrangement joins TRBV5-5 to TRBJ1-4; no definite D call. This CDR3 region has 18 residues. Trimming left V 2 bases short and J 0 bases short, with 17 bases between. Germline V gene lookup returns CDR1 SGHKS and CDR2 YYEKEE (reference sequence). The CDR3 bases are TGTGCCAGCAGCTTAAGAAAGAACCACATTGCAACTAATGAAAAACTGTTTTTT. Translating gives CASSLRKNHIATNEKLFF.

This chain uses TRBV19 with TRBJ2-2; 8 bases align to TRBD1. The CDR3 is 15 amino acids. CDR1 LNHDA and CDR2 SQIVND come from the germline V gene (reference sequence). V shed 9 bases and J 3 bases; nucleotides not matched to a gene: 9. The CDR3 DNA reads as TGTGCCAGCGCTGGTCGACAGGGGCACACCGGGGAGCTGTTTTTT. Translated: CASAGRQGHTGELFF.

V and J are TRBV6-6 and TRBJ2-6, with D hard to call. The V gene lost 2 bases and the J gene lost 8 bases, with 4 bases spanning the gap. Germline values: CDR1 MNHNY, CDR2 SVGAGI (reference sequence). The CDR3 length is 12 residues. This chain's CDR3 is CASSYGTNVLTF. The CDR3 DNA reads as TGTGCCAGCAGTTACGGCACCAACGTCCTGACTTTC.

The CDR3 region has the DNA TGCGCCAGCAGTCAATCGGAGGGTAAGAACGAGCAGTACTTC. Translating it yields CASSQSEGKNEQYF. This chain links TRBV23-1 with TRBJ2-7, with D maybe TRBD2 (6 bases). TRBV23-1 belongs to the ORF category, with a function that is uncertain. The CDR3 runs 14 residues. V was shortened by 0 bases and J by 5 bases, with 11 bases between the two germline ends.

The V gene is TRBV2, the J gene TRBJ1-1; D remains ambiguous. The CDR3 consists of 12 residues. The V end was cut by 8 bases, the J end by 4 bases, with 11 bases between. Per germline, CDR1 SNHLY and CDR2 FYNNEI. The CDR3 DNA follows: TGTGCCAGCGGGGAGGTAGGCACTGAAGCTTTCTTT. Protein product: CASGEVGTEAFF.

In nucleotides, the CDR3 is TGTGCCAGCAGCCTAAGGACAGGGGGCAATCAGCCCCAGCATTTT. Its protein is CASSLRTGGNQPQHF. The chain uses TRBV7-2 and TRBJ1-5, with TRBD1 identical over 9 bases. This CDR3 is 15 amino acids long. Germline-derived CDR1 and CDR2 are SGHTA and FQGNSA. Trimming cost V 5 bases and J 2 bases; bases outside gene matches: 4.